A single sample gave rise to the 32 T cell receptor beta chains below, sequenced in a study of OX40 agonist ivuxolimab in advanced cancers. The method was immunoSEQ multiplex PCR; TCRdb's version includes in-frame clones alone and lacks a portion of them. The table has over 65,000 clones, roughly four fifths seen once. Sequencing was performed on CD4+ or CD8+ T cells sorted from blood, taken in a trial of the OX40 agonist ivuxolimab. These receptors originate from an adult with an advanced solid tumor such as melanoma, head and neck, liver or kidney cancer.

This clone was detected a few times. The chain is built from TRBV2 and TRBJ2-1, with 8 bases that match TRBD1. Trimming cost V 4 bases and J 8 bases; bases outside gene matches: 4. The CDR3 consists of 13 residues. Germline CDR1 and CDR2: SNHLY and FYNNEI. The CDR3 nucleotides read TGTGCCAGCAGTGCAGGGGGCCCGGATGAGCAGTTCTTC. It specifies CASSAGGPDEQFF.

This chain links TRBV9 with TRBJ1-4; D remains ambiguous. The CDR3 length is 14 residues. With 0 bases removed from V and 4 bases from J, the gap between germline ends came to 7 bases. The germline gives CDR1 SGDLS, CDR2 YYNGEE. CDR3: CASSVGHGNEKLFF. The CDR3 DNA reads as TGTGCCAGCAGCGTAGGACACGGTAATGAAAAACTGTTTTTT. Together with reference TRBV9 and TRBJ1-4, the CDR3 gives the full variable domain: DSGVTQTPKHLITATGQRVTLRCSPRSGDLSVYWYQQSLDQGLQFLIQYYNGEERAKGNILERFSAQQFPDLHSELNLSSLELGDSALYFCASSVGHGNEKLFFGSGTQLSVL.

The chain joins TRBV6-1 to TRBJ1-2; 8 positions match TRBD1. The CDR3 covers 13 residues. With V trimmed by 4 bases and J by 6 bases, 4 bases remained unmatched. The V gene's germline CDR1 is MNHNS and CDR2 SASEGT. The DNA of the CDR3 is TGTGCCAGCAGTGTGAACAGGGGGGATGGCTACACCTTC. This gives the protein CASSVNRGDGYTF.

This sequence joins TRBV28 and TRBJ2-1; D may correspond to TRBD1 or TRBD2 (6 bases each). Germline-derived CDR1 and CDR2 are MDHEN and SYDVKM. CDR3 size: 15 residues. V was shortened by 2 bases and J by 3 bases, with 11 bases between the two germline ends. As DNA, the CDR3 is TGTGCCAGCAGTTTAATCCGGGGGCGCTACAATGAGCAGTTCTTC. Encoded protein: CASSLIRGRYNEQFF.

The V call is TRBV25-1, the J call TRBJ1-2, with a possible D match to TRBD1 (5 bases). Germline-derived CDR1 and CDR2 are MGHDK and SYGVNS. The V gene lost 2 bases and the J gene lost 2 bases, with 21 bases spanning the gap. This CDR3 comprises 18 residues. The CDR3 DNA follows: TGTGCCAGCAGTGAAATCATTTCTCACGCAGACAGCAACTATGGCTACACCTTC. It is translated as CASSEIISHADSNYGYTF.

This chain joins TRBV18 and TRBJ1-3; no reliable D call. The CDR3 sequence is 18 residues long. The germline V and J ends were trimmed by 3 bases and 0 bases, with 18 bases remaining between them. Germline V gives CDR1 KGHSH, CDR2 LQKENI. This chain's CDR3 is CASSPRIGQEVSGNTIYF. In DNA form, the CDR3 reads TGTGCCAGCTCACCCCGCATCGGGCAGGAAGTCTCTGGAAACACCATATATTTT. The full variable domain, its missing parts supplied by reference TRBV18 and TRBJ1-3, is NAGVMQNPRHLVRRRGQEARLRCSPMKGHSHVYWYRQLPEEGLKFMVYLQKENIIDESGMPKERFSAEFPKEGPSILRIQQVVRGDSAAYFCASSPRIGQEVSGNTIYFGEGSWLTVV.

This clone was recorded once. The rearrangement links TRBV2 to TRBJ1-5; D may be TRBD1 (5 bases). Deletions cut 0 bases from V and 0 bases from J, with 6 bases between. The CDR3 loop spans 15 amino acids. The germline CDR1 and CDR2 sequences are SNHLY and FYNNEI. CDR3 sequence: CASSEAGASNQPQHF. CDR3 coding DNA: TGTGCCAGCAGTGAAGCAGGGGCTAGCAATCAGCCCCAGCATTTT.

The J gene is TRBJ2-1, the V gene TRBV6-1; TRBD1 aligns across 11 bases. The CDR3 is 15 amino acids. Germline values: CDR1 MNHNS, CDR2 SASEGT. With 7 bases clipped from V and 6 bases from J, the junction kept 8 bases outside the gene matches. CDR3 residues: CASNTPGQGGNEQFF. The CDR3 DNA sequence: TGTGCCAGCAACACCCCGGGACAGGGGGGCAATGAGCAGTTCTTC.

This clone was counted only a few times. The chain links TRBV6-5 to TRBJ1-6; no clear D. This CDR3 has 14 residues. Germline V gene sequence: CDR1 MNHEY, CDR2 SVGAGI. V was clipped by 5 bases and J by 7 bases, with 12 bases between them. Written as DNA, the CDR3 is TGTGCCAGCAGTAGGACGGGGTACAATTCACCCCTCCACTTT. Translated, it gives CASSRTGYNSPLHF.

CDR3 protein: CASDRDSSIGELFF. The DNA of the CDR3 is TGTGCCAGCGACCGGGACAGTAGTATTGGGGAGCTGTTTTTT. This chain uses TRBV28 with TRBJ2-2, with 7 bases that match TRBD1. This CDR3 comprises 14 residues. CDR1 is MDHEN and CDR2 is SYDVKM in the germline V gene. V shed 8 bases and J 8 bases; nucleotides not matched to a gene: 11.

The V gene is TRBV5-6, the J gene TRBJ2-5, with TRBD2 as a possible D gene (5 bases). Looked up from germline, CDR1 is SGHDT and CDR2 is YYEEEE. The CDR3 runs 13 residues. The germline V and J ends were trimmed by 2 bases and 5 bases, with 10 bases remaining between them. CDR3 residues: CASSFGGSETQYF. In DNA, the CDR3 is TGTGCCAGCAGCTTTGGTGGGAGTGAGACCCAGTACTTC.

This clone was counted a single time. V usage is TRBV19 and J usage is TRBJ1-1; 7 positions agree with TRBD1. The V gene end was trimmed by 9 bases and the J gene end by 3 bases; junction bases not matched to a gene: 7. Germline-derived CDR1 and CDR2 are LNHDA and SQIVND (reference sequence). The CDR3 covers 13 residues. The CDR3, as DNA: TGTGCCAGCAAGGGACAGACTTACACTGAAGCTTTCTTT. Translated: CASKGQTYTEAFF. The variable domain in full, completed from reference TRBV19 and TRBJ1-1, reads DGGITQSPKYLFRKEGQNVTLSCEQNLNHDAMYWYRQDPGQGLRLIYYSQIVNDFQKGDIAEGYSVSREKKESFPLTVTSAQKNPTAFYLCASKGQTYTEAFFGQGTRLTVV.

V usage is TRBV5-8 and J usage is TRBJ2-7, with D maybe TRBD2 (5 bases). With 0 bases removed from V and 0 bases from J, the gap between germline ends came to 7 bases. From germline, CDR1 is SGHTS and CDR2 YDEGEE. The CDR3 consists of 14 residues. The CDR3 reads CASSLGDYSYEQYF. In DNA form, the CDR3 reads TGTGCCAGCAGCTTGGGAGACTACTCCTACGAGCAGTACTTC.

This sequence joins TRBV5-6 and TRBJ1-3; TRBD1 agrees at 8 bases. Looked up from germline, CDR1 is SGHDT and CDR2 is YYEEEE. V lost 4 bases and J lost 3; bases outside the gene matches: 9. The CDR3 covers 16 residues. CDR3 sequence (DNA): TGTGCCAGCAGCCCAAGACAGGGGTCTCGTGGAAACACCATATATTTT. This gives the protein CASSPRQGSRGNTIYF. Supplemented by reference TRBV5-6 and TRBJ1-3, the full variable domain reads DAGVTQSPTHLIKTRGQQVTLRCSPKSGHDTVSWYQQALGQGPQFIFQYYEEEERQRGNFPDRFSGHQFPNYSSELNVNALLLGDSALYLCASSPRQGSRGNTIYFGEGSWLTVV.

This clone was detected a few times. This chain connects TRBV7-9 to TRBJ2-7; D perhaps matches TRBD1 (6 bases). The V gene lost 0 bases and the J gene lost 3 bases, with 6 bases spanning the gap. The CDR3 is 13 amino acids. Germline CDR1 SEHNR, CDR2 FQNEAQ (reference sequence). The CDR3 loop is CASSLAQGYEQYV. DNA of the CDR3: TGTGCCAGCAGCTTAGCACAGGGCTACGAGCAGTACGTC.

The CDR3 protein is CAIRFRGLEGVSTDTQYF. Here the CDR3 DNA reads TGTGCCATCCGCTTCCGCGGACTAGAGGGGGTGAGCACAGATACGCAGTATTTT. The chain carries TRBV2 and TRBJ2-3; D possibly corresponds to TRBD2 (7 bases). Germline V gene sequence: CDR1 SNHLY, CDR2 FYNNEI. V was cut by 10 bases and J by 0 bases, with 26 bases left in between. The CDR3 contains 18 residues.

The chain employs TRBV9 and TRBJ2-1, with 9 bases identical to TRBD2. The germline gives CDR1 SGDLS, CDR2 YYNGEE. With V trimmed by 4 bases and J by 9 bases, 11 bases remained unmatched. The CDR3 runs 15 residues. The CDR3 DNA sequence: TGTGCCAGCAGCCCCCAGACTAGCGGTTTGATTGAGCAGTTCTTC. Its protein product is CASSPQTSGLIEQFF.

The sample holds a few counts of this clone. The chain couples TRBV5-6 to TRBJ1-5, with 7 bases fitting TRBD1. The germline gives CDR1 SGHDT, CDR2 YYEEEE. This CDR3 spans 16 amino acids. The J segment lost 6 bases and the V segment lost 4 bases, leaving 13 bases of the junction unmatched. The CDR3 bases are TGTGCCAGCAGCCAGGTAGGAGACAGGGAAGGTCAGCCCCAGCATTTT. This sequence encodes CASSQVGDREGQPQHF.

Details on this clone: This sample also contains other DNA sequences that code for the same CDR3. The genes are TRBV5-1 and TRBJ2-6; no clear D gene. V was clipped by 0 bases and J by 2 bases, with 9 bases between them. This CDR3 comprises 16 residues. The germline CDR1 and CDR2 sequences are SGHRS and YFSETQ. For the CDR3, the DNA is TGCGCCAGCAGCTTGGGACAAGAGGCTGGGGCCAACGTCCTGACTTTC. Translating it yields CASSLGQEAGANVLTF.

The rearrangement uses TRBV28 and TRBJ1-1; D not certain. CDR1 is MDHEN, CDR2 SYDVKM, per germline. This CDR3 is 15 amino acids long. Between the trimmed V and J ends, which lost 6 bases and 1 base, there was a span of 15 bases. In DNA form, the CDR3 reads TGTGCCAGCAGACTTTTTGGTCGAGGGAACACTGAAGCTTTCTTT. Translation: CASRLFGRGNTEAFF.

The CDR3, as DNA: TGCGCCAGCAGCCAAGGGGTCGAGTTCGGCTCCTACAATGAGCAGTTCTTC. Residues: CASSQGVEFGSYNEQFF. This chain joins TRBV4-1 and TRBJ2-1; unclear D gene. The CDR3 is 17 residues long. Trimming pared 1 base from V and 0 bases from J, leaving 13 bases between. From germline, CDR1 is MGHRA and CDR2 YSYEKL.

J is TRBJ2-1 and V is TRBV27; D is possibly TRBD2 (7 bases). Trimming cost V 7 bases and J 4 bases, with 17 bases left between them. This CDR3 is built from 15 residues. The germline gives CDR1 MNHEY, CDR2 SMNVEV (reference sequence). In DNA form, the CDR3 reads TGTGCCAGCACCCAGAGGGGGGGATCTTACAATGAGCAGTTCTTC. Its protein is CASTQRGGSYNEQFF.

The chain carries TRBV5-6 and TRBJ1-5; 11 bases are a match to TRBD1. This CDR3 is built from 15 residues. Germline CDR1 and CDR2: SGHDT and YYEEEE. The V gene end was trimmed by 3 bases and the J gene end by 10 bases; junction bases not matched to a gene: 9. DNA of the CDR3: TGTGCCAGCAGCTCCGGACAGGGGGCCACCTTCCCCCAGCATTTT. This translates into CASSSGQGATFPQHF.

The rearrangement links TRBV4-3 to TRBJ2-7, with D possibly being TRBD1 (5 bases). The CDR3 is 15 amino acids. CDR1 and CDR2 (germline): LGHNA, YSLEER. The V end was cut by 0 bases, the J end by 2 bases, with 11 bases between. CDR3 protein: CASSQDQGTAYEQYF. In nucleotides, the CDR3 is TGCGCCAGCAGCCAAGATCAGGGCACCGCCTACGAGCAGTACTTC.

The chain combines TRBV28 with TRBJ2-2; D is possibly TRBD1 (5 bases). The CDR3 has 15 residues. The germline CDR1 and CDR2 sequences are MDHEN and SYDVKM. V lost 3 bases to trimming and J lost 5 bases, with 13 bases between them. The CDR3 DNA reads TGTGCCAGCAGTTTGCTGCAGGGTAGGACCGGGGAGCTGTTTTTT. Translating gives CASSLLQGRTGELFF.

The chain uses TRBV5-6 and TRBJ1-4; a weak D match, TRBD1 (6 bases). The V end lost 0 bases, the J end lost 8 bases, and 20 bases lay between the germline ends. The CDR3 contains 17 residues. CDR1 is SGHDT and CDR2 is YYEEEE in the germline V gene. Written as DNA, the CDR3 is TGTGCCAGCAGCTTGGAGCCAGGGGTTTCAAGCGGGGAAAAACTGTTTTTT. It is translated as CASSLEPGVSSGEKLFF.

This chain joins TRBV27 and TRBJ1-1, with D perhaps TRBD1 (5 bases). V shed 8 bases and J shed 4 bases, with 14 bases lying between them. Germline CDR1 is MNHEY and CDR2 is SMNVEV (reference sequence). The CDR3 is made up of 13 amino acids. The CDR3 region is CASAPRRVTEAFF. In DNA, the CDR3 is TGTGCCAGCGCGCCTCGCAGGGTCACTGAAGCTTTCTTT.

In DNA, the CDR3 is TGTGCCAGCAGGAAGCTAGCGGGGGGCCAGGAGGTCTCCTACGAGCAGTACGTC. The encoded protein is CASRKLAGGQEVSYEQYV. The rearrangement links TRBV27 to TRBJ2-7; 11 nucleotides line up with TRBD2. V trimming: 6 bases; J trimming: 0 bases; junction bases outside the gene matches: 13. Germline CDR1 MNHEY, CDR2 SMNVEV (reference sequence). This CDR3 is built from 18 residues.

The CDR3 reads CASSKWTDQPQHF. The CDR3 DNA sequence: TGTGCCAGCAGTAAGTGGACAGACCAGCCCCAGCATTTT. The chain joins TRBV6-5 to TRBJ1-5; maybe TRBD1 (6 bases). Between the trimmed V and J ends, which lost 5 bases and 7 bases, there was a span of 12 bases. The CDR3 totals 13 residues. Germline CDR1 MNHEY, CDR2 SVGAGI.

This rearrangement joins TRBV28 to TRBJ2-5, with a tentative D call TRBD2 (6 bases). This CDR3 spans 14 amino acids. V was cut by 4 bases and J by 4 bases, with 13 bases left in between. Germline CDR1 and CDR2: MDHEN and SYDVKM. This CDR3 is CASSSPVGGETQYF. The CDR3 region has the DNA TGTGCCAGCAGTTCTCCCGTGGGGGGAGAGACCCAGTACTTC.

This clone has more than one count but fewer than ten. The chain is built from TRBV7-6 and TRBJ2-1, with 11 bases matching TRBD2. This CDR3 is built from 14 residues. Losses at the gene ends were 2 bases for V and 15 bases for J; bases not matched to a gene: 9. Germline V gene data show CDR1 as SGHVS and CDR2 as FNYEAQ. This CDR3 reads CASSLTSGREIWFF. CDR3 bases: TGTGCCAGCAGCTTAACTAGCGGGAGAGAAATATGGTTCTTC. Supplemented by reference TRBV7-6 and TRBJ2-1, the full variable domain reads GAGVSQSPRYKVTKRGQDVALRCDPISGHVSLYWYRQALGQGPEFLTYFNYEAQQDKSGLPNDRFSAERPEGSISTLTIQRTEQRDSAMYRCASSLTSGREIWFFGPGTRLTVL.

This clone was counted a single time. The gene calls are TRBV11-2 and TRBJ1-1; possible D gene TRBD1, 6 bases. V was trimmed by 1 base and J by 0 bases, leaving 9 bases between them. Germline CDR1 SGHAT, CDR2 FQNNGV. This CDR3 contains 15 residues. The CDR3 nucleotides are TGTGCCAGCAGCTTAGGGACAGCTTTGAACACTGAAGCTTTCTTT. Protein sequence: CASSLGTALNTEAFF.